This T cell receptor (beta chain) stems from a study of a mutant IDH1 vaccine in newly diagnosed glioma (TCRdb year 2021). About the investigation overall: Patients were given eight vaccinations, in weeks 1, 3, 5, 7, 11, 15, 19 and 23, which matched visits V03 through V10. Vaccination was initiated 4-6 weeks after radiotherapy alone, or concurrently with temozolomide cycles in the chemotherapy-containing groups. The roughly 30 treated patients were approximately 62% male and around 38% female, with a mean age of around 40 years. Before enrollment, most patients had been given radiochemotherapy with temozolomide as standard therapy, while the rest had received either radiotherapy alone or temozolomide alone. Six visits were used for peripheral blood collection: V03 (baseline), V05, V07, V10, V12 and V13. For exploratory analyses, roughly 25 treated patients had longitudinal TCRB deep sequencing done wherever samples were available.

The germline V gene specifies SGHDN as CDR1 and FVKESK as CDR2. The CDR3 sequence holds 15 residues, the cysteine and phenylalanine included. Just CDR3 DNA is preserved here, 45 bases in frame from base 1. V was cut back by 7 bases and J by 1 base, leaving a gap of 16 bases between them. What the study reported, not specific to this receptor: Vaccine-induced immune responses across multiple MHC alleles were detected in approximately 94% of patients. PBMC samples for TCRB deep sequencing were selected based on availability. Pseudoprogression seemed to be unrelated to changes in the top peripheral T cell clonotypes found by TCRB sequencing. The authors stated that sample limitations prevented analyses of patient blood samples from being reproduced.

Library generation was performed with the immunoSEQ multiplex PCR assay. Rearranged TCR beta chain sequences were amplified using the hsTCRB Kit according to the manufacturer's protocol. TCRB libraries were sequenced on an Illumina MiSeq. Per the authors' processing: The kit vendor's proprietary platform handled demultiplexing, trimming and gene mapping. TCRdb obtained this table from immuneACCESS and retained in-frame rearrangements with V and J assigned. These tables miss some clones; where compared with another copy, unresolved V genes account for less than half of the shortfall, and the remainder is unexplained. V and J calls plus clone size are reproduced from that table; the DNA served to infer D and trimming. The sample yields 110,000 or so clones; roughly 90% were counted once. Of the sample, roughly 0.65% falls within the top ten clones. The time point label for this specimen denotes: week 11, during vaccination. A 20-mer mutant IDH1 peptide at 300 micrograms in Montanide made up each vaccine dose, which was injected subcutaneously together with topical imiquimod. The donors had newly diagnosed IDH1-mutant astrocytomas of WHO grade 3 or 4 that showed loss of nuclear ATRX. The samples were drawn from NOA16, a multicentre, single-arm, open-label phase I trial in Germany that tested a mutant IDH1 peptide vaccine in humans for the first time. Genomic DNA for TCRB sequencing was isolated from EDTA blood with the DNeasy Blood and Tissue Kit.

Note on this clone: The antigen it recognizes is unknown. Base qualities are not provided; no much larger clone lies one nucleotide away.

This sequence uses TRBV14 and TRBJ2-5; a weak D assignment points to TRBD2 (5 bases agree). Sequencing was performed on PBMCs, taken from a glioma patient whose treatment included an IDH1 peptide vaccine. This TCR derives from a woman between 50 and 59 years old with glioma. The CDR3 corresponds to CASTRGGLGQETQYF. The sequence in DNA is TGTGCCAGCACCCGAGGCGGGTTGGGCCAAGAGACCCAGTACTTC.